The present T cell receptor (beta chain) was sequenced within a study of cytomegalovirus exposure and HLA in healthy donors. Findings of the study overall: TCR beta chain V- and J-gene trimming was linked, in a later analysis, to a missense variant in DCLRE1C. Most TCRs appeared rarely, but some public TCRs recurred in many donors.

The V gene's germline CDR1 is MNHEY and CDR2 SVGAGI. The CDR3 extends over 15 amino acids. J gave up 5 bases and V 0 bases, and 7 bases lay outside the gene matches. Concerning this clone itself: Its antigen is unknown.

PCR used 60 Vbeta primers and 13 Jbeta primers. Repertoires were generated with immunoSEQ multiplex PCR, while TCRdb's copy carries only in-frame clones and drops some. The sample carries some 200,000 clones, approximately 80% recorded once. This sequence was found in a man between 50 and 59 years old in good health and CMV-seronegative. J is TRBJ2-7 and V is TRBV6-5, with 7 nucleotides matching TRBD2. Specimen: PBMCs. CDR3 residues: CASSYSTSLVNEQYF. CDR3 DNA: TGTGCCAGCAGTTACTCGACTAGCCTTGTCAACGAGCAGTACTTC.